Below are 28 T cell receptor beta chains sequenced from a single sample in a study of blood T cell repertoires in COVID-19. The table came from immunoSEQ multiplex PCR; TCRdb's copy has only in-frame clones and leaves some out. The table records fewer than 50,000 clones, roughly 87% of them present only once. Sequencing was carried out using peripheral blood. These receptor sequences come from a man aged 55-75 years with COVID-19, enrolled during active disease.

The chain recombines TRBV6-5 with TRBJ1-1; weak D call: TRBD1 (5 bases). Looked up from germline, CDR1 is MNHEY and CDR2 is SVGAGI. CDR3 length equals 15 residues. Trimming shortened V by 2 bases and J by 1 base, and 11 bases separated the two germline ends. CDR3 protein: CASSYQGQQNTEAFF. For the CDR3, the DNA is TGTGCCAGCAGTTACCAGGGCCAGCAGAACACTGAAGCTTTCTTT.

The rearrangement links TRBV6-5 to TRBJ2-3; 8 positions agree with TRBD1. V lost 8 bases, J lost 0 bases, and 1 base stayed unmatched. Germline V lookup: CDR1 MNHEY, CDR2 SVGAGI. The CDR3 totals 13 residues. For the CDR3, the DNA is TGTGCCAGCTGGGACAGGAGCACAGATACGCAGTATTTT. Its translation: CASWDRSTDTQYF.

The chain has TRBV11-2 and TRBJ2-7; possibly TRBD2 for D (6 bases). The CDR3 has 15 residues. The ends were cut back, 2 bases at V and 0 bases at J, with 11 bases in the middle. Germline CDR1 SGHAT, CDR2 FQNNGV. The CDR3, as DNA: TGTGCCAGCAGCTTATCGGGGGTGGCCTCCTACGAGCAGTACTTC. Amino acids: CASSLSGVASYEQYF.

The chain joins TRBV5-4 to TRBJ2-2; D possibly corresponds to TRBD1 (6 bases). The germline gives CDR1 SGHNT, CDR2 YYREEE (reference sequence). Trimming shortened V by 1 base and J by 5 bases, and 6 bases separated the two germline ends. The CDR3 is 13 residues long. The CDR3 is CASSLQGTGELFF. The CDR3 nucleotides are TGTGCCAGCAGCTTGCAGGGGACCGGGGAGCTGTTTTTT.

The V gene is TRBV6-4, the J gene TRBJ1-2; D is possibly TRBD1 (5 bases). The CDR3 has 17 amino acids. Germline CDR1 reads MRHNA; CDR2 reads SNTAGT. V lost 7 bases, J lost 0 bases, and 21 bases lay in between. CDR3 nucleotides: TGTGCCAGCACCAACCCGGGGGGACCCGCTTCTAACTATGGCTACACCTTC. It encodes CASTNPGGPASNYGYTF.

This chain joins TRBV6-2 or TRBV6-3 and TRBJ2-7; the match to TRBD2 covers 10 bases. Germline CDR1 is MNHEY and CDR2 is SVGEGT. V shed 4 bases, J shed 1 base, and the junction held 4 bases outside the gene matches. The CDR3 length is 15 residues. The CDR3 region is CASSSSLAGSYEQYF. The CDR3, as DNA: TGTGCCAGCAGTTCCTCACTAGCGGGGTCCTACGAGCAGTACTTC.

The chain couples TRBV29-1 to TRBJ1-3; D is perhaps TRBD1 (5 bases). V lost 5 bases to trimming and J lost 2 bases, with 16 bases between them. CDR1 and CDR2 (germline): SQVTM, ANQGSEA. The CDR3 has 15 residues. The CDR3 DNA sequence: TGCAGCGTTCAAGGGGCCGAAAAGGCTGGAAACACCATATATTTT. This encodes CSVQGAEKAGNTIYF.

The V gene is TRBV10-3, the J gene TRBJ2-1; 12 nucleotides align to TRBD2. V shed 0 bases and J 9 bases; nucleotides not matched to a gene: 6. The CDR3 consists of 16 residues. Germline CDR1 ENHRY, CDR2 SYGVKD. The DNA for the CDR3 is TGTGCCATCAGTGAGTCTTCTAGCGGGAGGGCCGGTGAGCAGTTCTTC. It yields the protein CAISESSSGRAGEQFF.

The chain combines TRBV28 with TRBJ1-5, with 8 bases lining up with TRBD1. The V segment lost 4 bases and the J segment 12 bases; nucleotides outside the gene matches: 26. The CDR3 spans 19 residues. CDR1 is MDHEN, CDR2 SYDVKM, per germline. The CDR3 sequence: CASSWDRKPTRPSDRNQHF. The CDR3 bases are TGTGCCAGCAGTTGGGACAGGAAGCCAACCCGGCCCTCCGATCGTAACCAGCATTTT. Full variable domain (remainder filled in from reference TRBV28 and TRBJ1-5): DVKVTQSSRYLVKRTGEKVFLECVQDMDHENMFWYRQDPGLGLRLIYFSYDVKMKEKGDIPEGYSVSREKKERFSLILESASTNQTSMYLCASSWDRKPTRPSDRNQHFGDGTRLSIL.

The CDR3 region has the DNA TGTGCCACTTCCGGGACTAGTACAGATACGCAGTATTTT. It specifies CATSGTSTDTQYF. The chain links TRBV28 to TRBJ2-3, with 8 positions matching TRBD2. J gave up 3 bases and V 10 bases, and 6 bases lay outside the gene matches. The CDR3 has 13 amino acids. Germline loops: CDR1 MDHEN, CDR2 SYDVKM.

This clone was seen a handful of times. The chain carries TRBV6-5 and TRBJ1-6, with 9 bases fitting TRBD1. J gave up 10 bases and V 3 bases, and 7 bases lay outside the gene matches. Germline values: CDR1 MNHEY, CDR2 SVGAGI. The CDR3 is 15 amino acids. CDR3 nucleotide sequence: TGTGCCAGCAGTTATGGGGACAGGGTCACATCACCCCTCCACTTT. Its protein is CASSYGDRVTSPLHF.

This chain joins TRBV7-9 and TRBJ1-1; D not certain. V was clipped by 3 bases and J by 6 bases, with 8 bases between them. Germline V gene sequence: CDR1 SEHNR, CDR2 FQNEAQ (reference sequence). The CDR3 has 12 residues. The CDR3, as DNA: TGTGCCAGCAGCTTGGTGGCCGCTGAAGCTTTCTTT. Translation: CASSLVAAEAFF.

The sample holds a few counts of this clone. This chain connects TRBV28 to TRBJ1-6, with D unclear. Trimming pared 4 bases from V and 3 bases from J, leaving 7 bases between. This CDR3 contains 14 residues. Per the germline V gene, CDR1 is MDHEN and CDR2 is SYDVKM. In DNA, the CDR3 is TGTGCCAGCAGTTCTCCAGACTATAATTCACCCCTCCACTTT. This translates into CASSSPDYNSPLHF.

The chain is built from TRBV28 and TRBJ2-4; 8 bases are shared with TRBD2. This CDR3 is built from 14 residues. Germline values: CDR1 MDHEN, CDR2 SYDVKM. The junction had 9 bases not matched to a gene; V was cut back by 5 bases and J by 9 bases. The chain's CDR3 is CASSPRPGGSIQYF. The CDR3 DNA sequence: TGTGCCAGCAGTCCTCGTCCGGGGGGGAGCATTCAGTACTTC. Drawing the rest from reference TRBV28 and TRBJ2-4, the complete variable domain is DVKVTQSSRYLVKRTGEKVFLECVQDMDHENMFWYRQDPGLGLRLIYFSYDVKMKEKGDIPEGYSVSREKKERFSLILESASTNQTSMYLCASSPRPGGSIQYFGAGTRLSVL.

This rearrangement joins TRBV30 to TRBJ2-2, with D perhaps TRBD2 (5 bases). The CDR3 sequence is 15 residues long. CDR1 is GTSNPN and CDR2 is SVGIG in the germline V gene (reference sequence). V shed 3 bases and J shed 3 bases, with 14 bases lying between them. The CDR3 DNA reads TGTGCCTGGAGCCGACTGGGGAGTTACACCGGGGAGCTGTTTTTT. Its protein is CAWSRLGSYTGELFF.

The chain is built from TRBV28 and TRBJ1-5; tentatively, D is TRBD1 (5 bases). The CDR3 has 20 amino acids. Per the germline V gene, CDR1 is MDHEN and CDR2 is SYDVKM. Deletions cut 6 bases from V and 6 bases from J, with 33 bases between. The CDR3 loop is CASSSPDRGIGGAFRQPQHF. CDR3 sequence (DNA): TGTGCCAGCAGCAGTCCCGACAGAGGGATTGGAGGGGCTTTTCGTCAGCCCCAGCATTTT.

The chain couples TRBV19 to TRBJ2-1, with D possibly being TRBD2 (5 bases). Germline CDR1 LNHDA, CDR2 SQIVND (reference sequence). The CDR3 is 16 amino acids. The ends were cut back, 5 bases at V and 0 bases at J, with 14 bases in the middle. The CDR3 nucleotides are TGTGCCAGTAGTTCCGTTACTAGGTCCTCCTACAATGAGCAGTTCTTC. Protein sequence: CASSSVTRSSYNEQFF.

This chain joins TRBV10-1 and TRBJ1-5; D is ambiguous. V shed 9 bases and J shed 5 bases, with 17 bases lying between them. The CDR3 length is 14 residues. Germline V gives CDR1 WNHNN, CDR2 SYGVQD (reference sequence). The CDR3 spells CARESGVEDQPQHF. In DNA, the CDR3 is TGCGCCAGGGAGTCGGGAGTTGAGGATCAGCCCCAGCATTTT.

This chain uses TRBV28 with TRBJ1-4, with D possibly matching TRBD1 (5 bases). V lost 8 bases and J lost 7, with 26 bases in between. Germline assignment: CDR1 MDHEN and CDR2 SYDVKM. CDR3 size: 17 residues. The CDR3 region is CASSSILSLTGVEKLFF. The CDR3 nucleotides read TGTGCCAGCTCCTCCATATTAAGTCTGACGGGGGTTGAAAAACTGTTTTTT.

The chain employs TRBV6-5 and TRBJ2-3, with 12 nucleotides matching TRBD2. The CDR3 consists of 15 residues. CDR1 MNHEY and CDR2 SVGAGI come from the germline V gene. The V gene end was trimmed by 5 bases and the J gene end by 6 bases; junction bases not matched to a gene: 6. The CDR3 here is CASSPRLAGEDTQYF. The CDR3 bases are TGTGCCAGCAGTCCCCGACTAGCGGGAGAGGATACGCAGTATTTT.

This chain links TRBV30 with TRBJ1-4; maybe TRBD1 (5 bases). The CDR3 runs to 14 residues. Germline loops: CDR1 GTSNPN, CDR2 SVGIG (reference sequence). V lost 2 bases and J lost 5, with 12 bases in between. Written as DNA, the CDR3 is TGTGCCTGGAGTTCGACAAGGGGAAATGAAAAACTGTTTTTT. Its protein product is CAWSSTRGNEKLFF. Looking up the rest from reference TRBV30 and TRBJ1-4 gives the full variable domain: SQTIHQWPATLVQPVGSPLSLECTVEGTSNPNLYWYRQAAGRGLQLLFYSVGIGQISSEVPQNLSASRPQDRQFILSSKKLLLSDSGFYLCAWSSTRGNEKLFFGSGTQLSVL.

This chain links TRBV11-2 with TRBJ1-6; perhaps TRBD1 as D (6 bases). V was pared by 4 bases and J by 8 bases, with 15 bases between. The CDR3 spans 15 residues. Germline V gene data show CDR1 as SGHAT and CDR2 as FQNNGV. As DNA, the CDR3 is TGTGCCAGCAGCTCCTTTCGGGACAAGGATTCACCCCTCCACTTT. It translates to CASSSFRDKDSPLHF.

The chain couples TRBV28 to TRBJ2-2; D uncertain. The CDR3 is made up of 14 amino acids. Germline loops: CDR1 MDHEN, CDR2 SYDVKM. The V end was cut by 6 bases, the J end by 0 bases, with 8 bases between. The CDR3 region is CASSLPANTGELFF. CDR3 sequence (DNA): TGTGCCAGCAGCCTACCCGCGAACACCGGGGAGCTGTTTTTT. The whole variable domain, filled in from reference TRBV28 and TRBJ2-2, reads DVKVTQSSRYLVKRTGEKVFLECVQDMDHENMFWYRQDPGLGLRLIYFSYDVKMKEKGDIPEGYSVSREKKERFSLILESASTNQTSMYLCASSLPANTGELFFGEGSRLTVL.

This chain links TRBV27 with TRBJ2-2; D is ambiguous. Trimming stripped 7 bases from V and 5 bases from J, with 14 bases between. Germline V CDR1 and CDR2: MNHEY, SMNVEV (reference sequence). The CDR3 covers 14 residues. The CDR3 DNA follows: TGTGCCAGCACGCTAGACCACCGAACCGGGGAGCTGTTTTTT. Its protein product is CASTLDHRTGELFF.

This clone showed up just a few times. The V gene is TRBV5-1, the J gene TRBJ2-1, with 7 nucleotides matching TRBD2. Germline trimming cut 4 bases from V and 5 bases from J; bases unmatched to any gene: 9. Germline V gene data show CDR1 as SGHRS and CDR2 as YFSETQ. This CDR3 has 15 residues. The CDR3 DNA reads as TGCGCCAGCAGCCATCGTGTTAGCGGGCACAATGAGCAGTTCTTC. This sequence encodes CASSHRVSGHNEQFF.

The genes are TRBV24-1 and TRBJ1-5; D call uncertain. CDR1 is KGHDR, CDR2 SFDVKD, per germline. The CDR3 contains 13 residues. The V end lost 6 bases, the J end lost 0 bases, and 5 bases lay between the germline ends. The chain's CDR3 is CATSQYSNQPQHF. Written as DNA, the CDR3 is TGTGCCACCAGTCAGTATAGCAATCAGCCCCAGCATTTT.

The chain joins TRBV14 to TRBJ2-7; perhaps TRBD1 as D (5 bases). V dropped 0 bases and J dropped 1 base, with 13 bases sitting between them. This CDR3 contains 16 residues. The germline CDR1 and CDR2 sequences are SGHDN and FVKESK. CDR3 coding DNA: TGTGCCAGCAGCCAAGATATCCAGGGATTGTCCTACGAGCAGTACTTC. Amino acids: CASSQDIQGLSYEQYF.

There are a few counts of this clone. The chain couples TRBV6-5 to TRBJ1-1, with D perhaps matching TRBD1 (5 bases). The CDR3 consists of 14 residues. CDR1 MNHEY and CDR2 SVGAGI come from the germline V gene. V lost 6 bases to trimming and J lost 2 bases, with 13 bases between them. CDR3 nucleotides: TGTGCCAGCAGGAGACAGAGAGGAAACACTGAAGCTTTCTTT. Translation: CASRRQRGNTEAFF.